A selection of T cell receptor beta chains follows, all from one sample in a study of early T cells in non-severe SARS-CoV-2 infection. TCRdb fed the 5' RACE reads into MiXCR, producing one record per CDR3 protein. The repertoire consists of over 35,000 distinct CDR3 sequences, with approximately 6.2% occurring once and the leading ten covering more than 20%. Sequencing was performed on whole blood, taken at baseline. The source of these receptors is an adult who was a healthcare worker with PCR-confirmed SARS-CoV-2 infection or an uninfected control (not recorded which). Both conserved end residues are trimmed from each CDR3.

len	j_gene	v_gene	CDR3aa
12	TRBJ1-1	TRBV5-4	ASSLSRGNTEAF
15	TRBJ2-5	TRBV12-3/TRBV12-4	ASSIYSGGAREETQY
13	TRBJ1-1	TRBV20-1	SATPGGRTNTEAF
11	TRBJ2-5	TRBV6-4	ASSESRGETQY
12	TRBJ1-2	TRBV25-1	ASRPAGDSYGYT
14	TRBJ2-3	TRBV12-3/TRBV12-4	ASSLRLAGDTDTQY
13	TRBJ2-7	TRBV19	ASSIASGRSYEQY
13	TRBJ2-1	TRBV29-1	SVDSGLGGYNEQF
13	TRBJ1-6	TRBV30	AWSPPAGINSPLH
11	TRBJ2-7	TRBV11-1	ASSPRDRGEQY